Following are 29 T cell receptor beta chains from one sample sequenced in a study of T cell responses to AZD1222 COVID-19 vaccine (TCRdb year 2021). The library was produced with the immunoSEQ multiplex PCR assay. Imported from immuneACCESS, the table was reduced by TCRdb to in-frame sequences with V and J called. These copies leave out some clones; in studies compared against another copy, an unresolved V gene accounts for under half, and the cause of the remainder is not known. Across this sample there are roughly 150,000 clones, with about nine tenths seen only once. Approximately 5.7% of the sample is in the top ten clones. Reading the label with the study, this specimen's time point is: baseline before first vaccination. The input for sequencing was peripheral blood, taken on day 0 of AZD1222 vaccination. These TCRs come from an adult in good health.

The V gene is TRBV4-2, the J gene TRBJ1-6; D is unresolved. The CDR3 has 16 amino acids. V was pared by 0 bases and J by 5 bases, with 11 bases between. CDR1 is LGHNA, CDR2 YNFKEQ, per germline. CDR3 DNA: TGTGCCAGCAGCCAAGAGACGGGGTCTAATAATTCACCCCTCCACTTT. Translating it yields CASSQETGSNNSPLHF.

This clone was counted once. This chain uses TRBV27 with TRBJ2-7; D possibly matches TRBD1 or TRBD2 (5 bases each). Germline loops: CDR1 MNHEY, CDR2 SMNVEV (reference sequence). This CDR3 comprises 10 residues. Trimming cost V 11 bases and J 6 bases, with 11 bases left between them. CDR3 in amino acids: CALPGPEQYF. CDR3 sequence (DNA): TGTGCCCTACCGGGACCCGAGCAGTACTTC.

The V and J genes are TRBV6-6 and TRBJ1-2; 7 bases map to TRBD1. Germline CDR1 MNHNY, CDR2 SVGAGI (reference sequence). This CDR3 contains 15 residues. The V segment lost 5 bases and the J segment 8 bases; nucleotides outside the gene matches: 14. In nucleotides, the CDR3 is TGTGCCAGCAGTCCCACGACAGGGCTAGTGGGAGGCTACACCTTC. Its protein is CASSPTTGLVGGYTF.

The gene calls are TRBV28 and TRBJ1-3, with unresolved D. Trimming cost V 6 bases and J 8 bases, with 11 bases left between them. CDR3 length: 12 residues. Germline assignment: CDR1 MDHEN and CDR2 SYDVKM. In DNA, the CDR3 is TGTGCCAGCAGACACCAGAGTGACACCATATATTTT. Protein product: CASRHQSDTIYF.

The chain uses TRBV7-2 and TRBJ1-1, with 9 bases identical to TRBD1. The CDR3 totals 14 residues. Looked up from germline, CDR1 is SGHTA and CDR2 is FQGNSA. V trimming: 4 bases; J trimming: 1 base; junction bases outside the gene matches: 1. CDR3 DNA sequence: TGTGCCAGCAGCTGGGGACAGGGGAACACTGAAGCTTTCTTT. Encoded protein: CASSWGQGNTEAFF.

The CDR3 nucleotides read TGCGCCAGCAGCTTTTCGGGGTACACAGATACGCAGTATTTT. It codes for CASSFSGYTDTQYF. The rearrangement joins TRBV5-1 to TRBJ2-3; maybe TRBD2 (5 bases). The germline CDR1 and CDR2 sequences are SGHRS and YFSETQ. The CDR3 runs 14 residues. Trimming shortened V by 2 bases and J by 2 bases, and 9 bases separated the two germline ends.

The chain carries TRBV18 and TRBJ2-5, with D possibly being TRBD1 (6 bases). The CDR3 is 15 amino acids. Per germline, CDR1 KGHSH and CDR2 LQKENI. Trimming stripped 1 base from V and 4 bases from J, with 13 bases between. CDR3 protein: CASSPQSGVPETQYF. The CDR3 DNA sequence: TGTGCCAGCTCACCACAATCAGGGGTCCCAGAGACCCAGTACTTC. Full variable domain (remainder filled in from reference TRBV18 and TRBJ2-5): NAGVMQNPRHLVRRRGQEARLRCSPMKGHSHVYWYRQLPEEGLKFMVYLQKENIIDESGMPKERFSAEFPKEGPSILRIQQVVRGDSAAYFCASSPQSGVPETQYFGPGTRLLVL.

The chain employs TRBV4-3 and TRBJ2-7; tentative D call: TRBD1 (5 bases). This CDR3 is 15 amino acids long. V was cut by 0 bases and J by 6 bases, with 15 bases left in between. Germline values: CDR1 LGHNA, CDR2 YSLEER. CDR3 in amino acids: CASSQDPGLVGEQYF. As DNA, the CDR3 is TGCGCCAGCAGCCAAGATCCAGGGCTAGTTGGCGAGCAGTACTTC.

This chain connects TRBV5-1 to TRBJ1-2, with a tentative D call TRBD1 (6 bases). Germline V CDR1 and CDR2: SGHRS, YFSETQ. The CDR3 length is 14 residues. Trimming took off 6 bases at V and 1 base at J, with 13 bases between the two ends. The CDR3: CASTPRTDNYGYTF. The CDR3 DNA reads TGCGCCAGCACCCCCCGGACAGATAACTATGGCTACACCTTC.

The chain uses TRBV19 and TRBJ2-2; D not certain. Trimming removed 8 bases at V and 5 bases at J, with 9 bases between. The CDR3 runs to 12 residues. The germline V gene encodes CDR1 LNHDA and CDR2 SQIVND (reference sequence). CDR3 protein: CASRWGTGELFF. The CDR3 DNA is TGTGCCAGTCGATGGGGAACCGGGGAGCTGTTTTTT. Using reference TRBV19 and TRBJ2-2 for the parts outside the CDR3, the full variable domain is DGGITQSPKYLFRKEGQNVTLSCEQNLNHDAMYWYRQDPGQGLRLIYYSQIVNDFQKGDIAEGYSVSREKKESFPLTVTSAQKNPTAFYLCASRWGTGELFFGEGSRLTVL.

The chain couples TRBV6-6 to TRBJ1-1, with D possibly TRBD1 on 5 matching bases. The germline V and J ends were trimmed by 2 bases and 1 base, with 14 bases remaining between them. This CDR3 has 16 residues. The germline gives CDR1 MNHNY, CDR2 SVGAGI (reference sequence). CDR3 in DNA: TGTGCCAGCAGTTACGCGTTAGGGGAAGGGAACACTGAAGCTTTCTTT. The encoded protein is CASSYALGEGNTEAFF.

V usage is TRBV4-1 and J usage is TRBJ2-7; 7 bases are a match to TRBD1. Germline V gene data show CDR1 as MGHRA and CDR2 as YSYEKL. The CDR3 is 15 residues long. V gave up 4 bases and J gave up 0 bases; unmatched junction bases: 6. Here the CDR3 reads CASSPWTGDSYEQYF. DNA for the CDR3: TGCGCCAGCAGCCCTTGGACAGGCGACTCCTACGAGCAGTACTTC.

This clone was seen a handful of times. The chain's CDR3 is CASRDSGPNNEKLFF. CDR3 DNA: TGTGCCAGCAGGGATTCAGGTCCGAATAATGAAAAACTGTTTTTT. The chain carries TRBV7-9 and TRBJ1-4; D is unresolved. CDR3 length: 15 residues. V was cut by 6 bases and J by 4 bases, with 15 bases left in between. The germline V gene has CDR1 SEHNR and CDR2 FQNEAQ (reference sequence).

This clone was seen a single time. The chain combines TRBV19 with TRBJ1-5; D call uncertain. The V gene lost 1 base and the J gene lost 4 bases, with 11 bases spanning the gap. CDR1 is LNHDA and CDR2 is SQIVND in the germline V gene (reference sequence). This CDR3 spans 15 amino acids. The CDR3 coding sequence is TGTGCCAGTAGTATAGTCTTGTCGGGTAATCAGCCCCAGCATTTT. This codes for CASSIVLSGNQPQHF.

The sample holds a few counts of this clone. V usage is TRBV25-1 and J usage is TRBJ1-2, with a weak D call TRBD1 (5 bases). Per germline, CDR1 MGHDK and CDR2 SYGVNS. With 4 bases removed from V and 7 bases from J, the gap between germline ends came to 13 bases. The CDR3 is 13 residues long. The CDR3 DNA reads as TGTGCCAGCAGTGCCCAACGGGACTCTGGCTACACCTTC. Amino acid sequence: CASSAQRDSGYTF.

The V gene is TRBV28, the J gene TRBJ1-2; 9 bases align to TRBD1. Germline V gives CDR1 MDHEN, CDR2 SYDVKM. Trimming at V came to 8 bases and at J to 0 bases, leaving 16 bases not matched to a gene. CDR3 length equals 18 residues. The CDR3 nucleotides read TGTGCCAGCCAAGGGCCCCTGACAGGGGGAACTGCTAACTATGGCTACACCTTC. Its protein product is CASQGPLTGGTANYGYTF.

This clone was observed a handful of times. The chain employs TRBV15 and TRBJ2-3; D not resolved. V was pared by 0 bases and J by 4 bases, with 5 bases between. Germline V CDR1 and CDR2: LNHNV, YYDKDF (reference sequence). This CDR3 spans 13 amino acids. The CDR3 region is CATSRDRADTQYF. The CDR3, as DNA: TGTGCCACCAGCAGAGATCGCGCAGATACGCAGTATTTT. Full variable domain (remainder filled in from reference TRBV15 and TRBJ2-3): DAMVIQNPRYQVTQFGKPVTLSCSQTLNHNVMYWYQQKSSQAPKLLFHYYDKDFNNEADTPDNFQSRRPNTSFCFLDIRSPGLGDTAMYLCATSRDRADTQYFGPGTRLTVL.

This chain uses TRBV7-4 with TRBJ2-2; possibly TRBD2 for D (5 bases). CDR3 length equals 17 residues. V lost 0 bases to trimming and J lost 4 bases, with 15 bases between them. Germline V gene data show CDR1 as SGHVT and CDR2 as SQSDAQ. For the CDR3, the DNA is TGTGCCAGCAGCTTAGCGCCGAGGGCCCGGGGCACCGGGGAGCTGTTTTTT. Its translation: CASSLAPRARGTGELFF.

The V and J genes are TRBV7-9 and TRBJ2-3; 10 bases are a match to TRBD1. In germline, CDR1 is SEHNR, CDR2 FQNEAQ (reference sequence). V shed 5 bases, J shed 1 base, and the junction held 9 bases outside the gene matches. The CDR3 spans 17 residues. This CDR3 reads CASSPRSGTGGTDTQYF. For the CDR3, the DNA is TGTGCCAGCAGCCCCCGTTCCGGGACAGGGGGCACAGATACGCAGTATTTT.

The V call is TRBV24-1, the J call TRBJ2-2; D ambiguous. Germline CDR1 and CDR2: KGHDR and SFDVKD. V was cut by 9 bases and J by 0 bases, with 10 bases left in between. The CDR3 has 14 residues. Here the CDR3 DNA reads TGTGCCACCGGTCTTCCGACGAACACCGGGGAGCTGTTTTTT. It is translated as CATGLPTNTGELFF.

The chain is built from TRBV11-1 and TRBJ1-1, with D unclear. V gave up 5 bases and J gave up 0 bases, with 10 bases separating them. CDR1 SGHAT and CDR2 FQDESV come from the germline V gene (reference sequence). This CDR3 comprises 14 residues. The CDR3 protein is CASSADYMNTEAFF. CDR3 in DNA: TGTGCCAGCAGCGCAGACTACATGAACACTGAAGCTTTCTTT.

The gene calls are TRBV27 and TRBJ2-1; D gene uncertain. The germline V gene has CDR1 MNHEY and CDR2 SMNVEV (reference sequence). V dropped 6 bases and J dropped 8 bases, with 11 bases sitting between them. This CDR3 is built from 12 residues. This chain's CDR3 is CASRLGSDEQFF. The DNA for the CDR3 is TGTGCCAGCAGGCTAGGGTCCGATGAGCAGTTCTTC.

The chain is built from TRBV4-3 and TRBJ1-3; a possible D gene is TRBD1 (5 bases). Germline assignment: CDR1 LGHNA and CDR2 YSLEER. CDR3 length equals 17 residues. Deletions cut 2 bases from V and 4 bases from J, with 18 bases between. CDR3 region: CASSQNRVGGAGNTIYF. The CDR3, as DNA: TGCGCCAGCAGCCAAAACCGCGTGGGAGGGGCCGGAAACACCATATATTTT.

The V and J genes are TRBV25-1 and TRBJ2-1; 11 positions match TRBD2. Germline V lookup: CDR1 MGHDK, CDR2 SYGVNS. V dropped 7 bases and J dropped 5; count of bases not matched to a gene: 7. The CDR3 is 15 amino acids. This CDR3 reads CASMGRGLADNEQFF. CDR3 sequence (DNA): TGTGCCAGCATGGGTAGGGGACTAGCGGACAATGAGCAGTTCTTC.

The chain couples TRBV11-2 to TRBJ2-1, with D perhaps TRBD1 (6 bases). The CDR3 loop spans 16 amino acids. Looked up from germline, CDR1 is SGHAT and CDR2 is FQNNGV. Trimming removed 6 bases at V and 0 bases at J, with 15 bases between. The CDR3 nucleotides read TGTGCCAGCAGTTCACAGGGTAGGAGCTCCTACAATGAGCAGTTCTTC. Translation: CASSSQGRSSYNEQFF.

This clone has more than one count but fewer than ten. This chain links TRBV12-3 or TRBV12-4 with TRBJ1-4; D remains ambiguous. Trimming left V 5 bases short and J 5 bases short, with 3 bases between. The CDR3 has 11 residues. The chain's CDR3 is CASSLNEKLFF. The CDR3 bases are TGTGCCAGCAGTCTAAATGAAAAACTGTTTTTT.

The sample holds one count of this clone. The chain recombines TRBV9 with TRBJ2-7, with TRBD1 matching 8 bases. Germline assignment: CDR1 SGDLS and CDR2 YYNGEE. This CDR3 has 15 amino acids. V gave up 0 bases and J gave up 3 bases; unmatched junction bases: 5. The CDR3: CASSVGGTGNYEQYF. The CDR3 coding sequence is TGTGCCAGCAGCGTAGGAGGGACAGGCAACTACGAGCAGTACTTC.

The chain recombines TRBV15 with TRBJ2-7, with 7 bases matching TRBD1. The V and J ends lost 5 bases and 3 bases, in that order; junction bases with no gene match: 1. This CDR3 has 12 residues. In germline, CDR1 is LNHNV, CDR2 YYDKDF (reference sequence). CDR3 DNA: TGTGCCACCAGCGACAGGGACTACGAGCAGTACTTC. Residues: CATSDRDYEQYF.

This clone has only a few counts. V usage is TRBV28 and J usage is TRBJ1-6; 7 nucleotides match TRBD1. CDR1 MDHEN and CDR2 SYDVKM come from the germline V gene. The CDR3 totals 14 residues. After removal of 4 bases from V and 9 bases from J, the junction contained 6 bases not matched to a gene. The CDR3 region has the DNA TGTGCCAGCAGTTCTGACAGGGAAGGTTCACCCCTCCACTTT. Its protein product is CASSSDREGSPLHF. The full variable domain, with the rest looked up from reference TRBV28 and TRBJ1-6, is DVKVTQSSRYLVKRTGEKVFLECVQDMDHENMFWYRQDPGLGLRLIYFSYDVKMKEKGDIPEGYSVSREKKERFSLILESASTNQTSMYLCASSSDREGSPLHFGNGTRLTVT.